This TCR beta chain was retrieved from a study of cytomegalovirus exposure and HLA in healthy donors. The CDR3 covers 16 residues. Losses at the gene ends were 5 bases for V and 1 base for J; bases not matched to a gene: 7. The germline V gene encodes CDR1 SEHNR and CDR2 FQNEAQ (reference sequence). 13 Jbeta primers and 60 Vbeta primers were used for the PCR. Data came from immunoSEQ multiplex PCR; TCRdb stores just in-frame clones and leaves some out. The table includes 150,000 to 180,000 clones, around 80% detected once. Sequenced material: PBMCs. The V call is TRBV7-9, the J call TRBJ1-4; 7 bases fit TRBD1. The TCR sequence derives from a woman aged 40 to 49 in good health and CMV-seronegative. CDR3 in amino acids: CASSEQGWGTNEKLFF. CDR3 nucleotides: TGTGCCAGCAGCGAACAGGGGTGGGGAACTAATGAAAAACTGTTTTTT.